This TCR beta chain was retrieved from a study of T cells in Graves' hyperthyroidism and ophthalmopathy. The investigators amplified TCR beta CDR3 regions from RNA transcripts. When the TCR CDR3 underwent first-round RT-PCR, the HTBI primer set was used. TCRdb used MiXCR to reprocess the multiplex PCR reads, holding one entry per CDR3 protein. The sample yields some 500,000 distinct CDR3 sequences, approximately 15% seen once. Germline assignment: CDR1 MNHEY and CDR2 SMNVEV (reference sequence). The V end lost 4 bases, the J end lost 5 bases, and 21 bases lay between the germline ends. The CDR3 spans 16 residues.

Sequenced input: blood. V gene TRBV27 combines with J gene TRBJ2-7; possibly TRBD1 for D (6 bases). This sequence was found in a woman under 30 with Graves' hyperthyroidism. The CDR3 nucleotides read TGTGCCAGCAGTTCCCAACGACAGGCGGGTAGCAACGAGCAGTACTTC. Amino acid sequence: CASSSQRQAGSNEQYF.